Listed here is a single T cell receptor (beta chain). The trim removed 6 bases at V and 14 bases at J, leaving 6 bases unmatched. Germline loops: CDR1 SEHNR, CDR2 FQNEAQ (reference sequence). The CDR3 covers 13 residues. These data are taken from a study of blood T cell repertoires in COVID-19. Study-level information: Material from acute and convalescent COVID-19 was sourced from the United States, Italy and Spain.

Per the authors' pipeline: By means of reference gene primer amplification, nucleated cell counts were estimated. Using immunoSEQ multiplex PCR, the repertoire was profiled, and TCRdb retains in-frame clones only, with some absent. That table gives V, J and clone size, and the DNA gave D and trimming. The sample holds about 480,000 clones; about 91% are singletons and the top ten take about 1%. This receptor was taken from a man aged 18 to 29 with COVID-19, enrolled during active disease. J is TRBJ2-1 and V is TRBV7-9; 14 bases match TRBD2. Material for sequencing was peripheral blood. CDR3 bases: TGTGCCAGCAGAAAGGGACTAGCGGGGGAGAAGTTCTTC. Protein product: CASRKGLAGEKFF.